This T cell receptor (beta chain) was recovered during a study of CD8+CD57+ T cells in acquired aplastic anemia. For the study at large: The DNA of sorted CD4+ and CD8+ cells averaged 3.2 ug.

Concerning this clonotype: Its target is unknown.

The CDR3 is 11 amino acids. V was cut by 4 bases and J by 7 bases, with 5 bases left in between. Germline loops: CDR1 ENHRY, CDR2 SYGVKD. Both TCR beta VDJ combination and CDR3 sequence profiling were carried out. Genomic DNA was the template for this profiling. TCRdb itself ran the reads through MiXCR, one entry per CDR3 protein. The table lists under 200,000 distinct CDR3 sequences, roughly 48% of them singletons. Study-level results: Patients and controls were found to share approximately 31 CD8+ CDR3 sequences.

The patients chosen for sequencing had shown expansion of CD8+CD57+ cells (detected by flow cytometry). Source material: sorted CD4+, CD8+, or CD8+CD57+ T cells (not recorded which) from PBMCs. The chain uses TRBV10-3 and TRBJ2-1; no clear D gene. The source of this sequence is a human donor with aplastic anemia. CDR3 region: CAISAGNEQFF. The CDR3, as DNA: TGTGCCATCAGTGCGGGTAATGAGCAGTTCTTC.